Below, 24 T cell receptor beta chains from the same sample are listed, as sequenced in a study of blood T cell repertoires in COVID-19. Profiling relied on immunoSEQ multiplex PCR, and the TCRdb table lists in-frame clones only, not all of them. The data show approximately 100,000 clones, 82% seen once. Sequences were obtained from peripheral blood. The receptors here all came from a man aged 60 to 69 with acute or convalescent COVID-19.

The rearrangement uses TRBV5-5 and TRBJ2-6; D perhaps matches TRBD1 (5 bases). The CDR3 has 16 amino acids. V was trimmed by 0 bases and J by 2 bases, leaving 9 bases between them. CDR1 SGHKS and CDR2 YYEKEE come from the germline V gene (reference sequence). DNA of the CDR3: TGTGCCAGCAGCTTGGCCAGGGTAACTGGGGCCAACGTCCTGACTTTC. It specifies CASSLARVTGANVLTF.

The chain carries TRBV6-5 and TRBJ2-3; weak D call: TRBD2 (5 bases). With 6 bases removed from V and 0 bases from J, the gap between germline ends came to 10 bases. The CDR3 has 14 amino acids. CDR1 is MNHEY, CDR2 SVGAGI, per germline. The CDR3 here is CASRRTSSTDTQYF. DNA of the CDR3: TGTGCCAGCAGGCGTACTAGTAGCACAGATACGCAGTATTTT.

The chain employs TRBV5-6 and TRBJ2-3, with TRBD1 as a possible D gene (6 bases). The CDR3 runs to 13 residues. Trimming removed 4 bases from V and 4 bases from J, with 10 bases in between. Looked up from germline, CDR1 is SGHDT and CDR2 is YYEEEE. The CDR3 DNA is TGTGCCAGCAGCATACAGGGCTCAGATACGCAGTATTTT. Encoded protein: CASSIQGSDTQYF. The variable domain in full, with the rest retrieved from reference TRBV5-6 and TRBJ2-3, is DAGVTQSPTHLIKTRGQQVTLRCSPKSGHDTVSWYQQALGQGPQFIFQYYEEEERQRGNFPDRFSGHQFPNYSSELNVNALLLGDSALYLCASSIQGSDTQYFGPGTRLTVL.

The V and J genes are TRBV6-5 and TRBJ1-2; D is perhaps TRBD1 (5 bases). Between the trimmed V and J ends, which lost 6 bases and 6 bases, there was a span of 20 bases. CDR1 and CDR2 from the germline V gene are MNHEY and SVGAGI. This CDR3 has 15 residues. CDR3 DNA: TGTGCCAGCAGCCCCTTGGGGGGGTTGAAGAATGGCTACACCTTC. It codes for CASSPLGGLKNGYTF.

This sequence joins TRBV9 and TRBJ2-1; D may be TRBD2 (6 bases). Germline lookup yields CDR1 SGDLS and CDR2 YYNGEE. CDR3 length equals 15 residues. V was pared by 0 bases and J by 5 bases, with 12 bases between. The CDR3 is CASSVVAEGHNEQFF. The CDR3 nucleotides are TGTGCCAGCAGCGTAGTAGCGGAGGGGCACAATGAGCAGTTCTTC.

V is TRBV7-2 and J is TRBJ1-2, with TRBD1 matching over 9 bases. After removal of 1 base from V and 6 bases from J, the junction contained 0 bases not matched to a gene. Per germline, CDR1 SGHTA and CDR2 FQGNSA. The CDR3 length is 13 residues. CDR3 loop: CASSLGQGDGYTF. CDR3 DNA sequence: TGTGCCAGCAGCTTAGGACAGGGGGATGGCTACACCTTC.

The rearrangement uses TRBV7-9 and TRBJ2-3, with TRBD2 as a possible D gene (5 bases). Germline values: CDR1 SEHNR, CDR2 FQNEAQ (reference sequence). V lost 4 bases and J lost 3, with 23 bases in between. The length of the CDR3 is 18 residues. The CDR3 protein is CASSSQTTAALRTDTQYF. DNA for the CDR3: TGTGCCAGCAGCTCCCAAACAACAGCGGCCCTGAGAACAGATACGCAGTATTTT.

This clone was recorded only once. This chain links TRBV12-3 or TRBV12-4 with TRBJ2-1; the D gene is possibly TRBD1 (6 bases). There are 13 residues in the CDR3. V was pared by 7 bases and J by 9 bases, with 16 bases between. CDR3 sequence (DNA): TGTGCCAGCATCATACAGGGAAGGGGTGAGCAGTTCTTC. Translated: CASIIQGRGEQFF.

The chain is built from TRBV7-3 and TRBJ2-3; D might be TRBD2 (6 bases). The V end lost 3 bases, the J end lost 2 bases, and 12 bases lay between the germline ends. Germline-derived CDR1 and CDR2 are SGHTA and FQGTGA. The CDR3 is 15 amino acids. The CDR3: CASSFTAGYTDTQYF. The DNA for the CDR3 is TGTGCCAGCAGCTTTACGGCGGGATACACAGATACGCAGTATTTT.

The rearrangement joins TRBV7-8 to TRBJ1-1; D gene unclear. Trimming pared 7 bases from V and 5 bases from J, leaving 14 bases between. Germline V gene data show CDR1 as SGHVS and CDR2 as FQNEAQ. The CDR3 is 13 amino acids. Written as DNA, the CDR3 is TGTGCCAGCAACTTGGGGAGCGATACTGAAGCTTTCTTT. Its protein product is CASNLGSDTEAFF.

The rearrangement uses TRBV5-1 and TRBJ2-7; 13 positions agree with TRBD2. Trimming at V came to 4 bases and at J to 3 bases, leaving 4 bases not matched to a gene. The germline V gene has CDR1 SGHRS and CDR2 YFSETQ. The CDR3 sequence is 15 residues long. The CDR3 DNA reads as TGCGCCAGCAGCGTCGGACTAGCGGGAGACTACGAGCAGTACTTC. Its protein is CASSVGLAGDYEQYF.

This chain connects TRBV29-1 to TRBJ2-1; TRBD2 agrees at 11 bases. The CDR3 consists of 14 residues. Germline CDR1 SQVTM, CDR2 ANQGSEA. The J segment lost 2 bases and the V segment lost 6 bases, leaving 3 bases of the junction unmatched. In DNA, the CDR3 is TGCAGCGTCCGGACTAGCGGGCCCTACAATGAGCAGTTCTTC. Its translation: CSVRTSGPYNEQFF.

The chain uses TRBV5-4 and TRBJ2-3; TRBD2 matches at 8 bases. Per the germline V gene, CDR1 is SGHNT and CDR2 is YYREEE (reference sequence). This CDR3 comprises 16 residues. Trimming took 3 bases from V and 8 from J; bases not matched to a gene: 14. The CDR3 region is CASSYSGLVLGGTQYF. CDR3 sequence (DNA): TGTGCCAGCAGCTATTCGGGACTAGTATTGGGGGGTACGCAGTATTTT.

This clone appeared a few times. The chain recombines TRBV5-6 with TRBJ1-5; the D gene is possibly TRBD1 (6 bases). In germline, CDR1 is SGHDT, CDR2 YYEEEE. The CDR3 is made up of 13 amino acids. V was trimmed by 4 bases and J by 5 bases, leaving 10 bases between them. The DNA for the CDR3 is TGTGCCAGCAGCGGACACAGGGATCAGCCCCAGCATTTT. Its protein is CASSGHRDQPQHF.

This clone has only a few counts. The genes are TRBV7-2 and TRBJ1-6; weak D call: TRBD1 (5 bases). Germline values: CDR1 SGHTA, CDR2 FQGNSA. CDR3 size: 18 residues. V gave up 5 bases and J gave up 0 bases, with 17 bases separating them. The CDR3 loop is CASSLVGGKNSYNSPLHF. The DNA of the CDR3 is TGTGCCAGCAGCCTCGTTGGGGGGAAGAACTCCTATAATTCACCCCTCCACTTT.

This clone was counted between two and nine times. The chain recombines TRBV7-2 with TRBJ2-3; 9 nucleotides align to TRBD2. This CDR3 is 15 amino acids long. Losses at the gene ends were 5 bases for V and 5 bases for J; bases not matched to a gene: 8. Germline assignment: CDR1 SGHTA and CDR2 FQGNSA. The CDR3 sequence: CASSASGGGGDTQYF. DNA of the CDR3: TGTGCCAGCAGCGCCAGCGGCGGGGGGGGAGATACGCAGTATTTT.

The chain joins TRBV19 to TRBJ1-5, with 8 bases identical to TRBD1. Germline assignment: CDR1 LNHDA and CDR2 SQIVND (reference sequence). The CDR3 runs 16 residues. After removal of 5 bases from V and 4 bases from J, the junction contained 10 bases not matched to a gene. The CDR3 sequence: CASSLRPGQANQPQHF. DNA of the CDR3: TGTGCCAGTAGTCTTCGTCCGGGACAGGCAAATCAGCCCCAGCATTTT.

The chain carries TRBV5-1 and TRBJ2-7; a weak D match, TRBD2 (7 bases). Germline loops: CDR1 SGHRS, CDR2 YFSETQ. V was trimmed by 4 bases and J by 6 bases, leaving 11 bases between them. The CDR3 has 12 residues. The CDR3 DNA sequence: TGCGCCAGCAGCCCCGGGGGGCTCGAGCAGTACTTC. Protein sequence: CASSPGGLEQYF.

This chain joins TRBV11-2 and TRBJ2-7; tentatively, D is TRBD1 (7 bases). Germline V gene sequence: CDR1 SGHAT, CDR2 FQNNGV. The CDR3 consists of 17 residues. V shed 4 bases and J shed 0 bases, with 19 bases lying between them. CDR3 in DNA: TGTGCCAGCAGCTCTGGCTTGTGGAGGGACAGCTCCTACGAGCAGTACTTC. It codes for CASSSGLWRDSSYEQYF.

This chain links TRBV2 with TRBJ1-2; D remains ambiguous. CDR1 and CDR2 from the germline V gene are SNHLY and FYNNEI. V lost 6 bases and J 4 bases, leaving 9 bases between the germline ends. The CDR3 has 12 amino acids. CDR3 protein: CASRVAFYGYTF. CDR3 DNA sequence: TGTGCCAGCAGGGTGGCCTTCTATGGCTACACCTTC.

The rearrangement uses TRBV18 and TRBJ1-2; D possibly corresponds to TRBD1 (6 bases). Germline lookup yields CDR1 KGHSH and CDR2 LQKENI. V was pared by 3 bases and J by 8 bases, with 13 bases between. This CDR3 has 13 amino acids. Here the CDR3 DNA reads TGTGCCAGCTCACCGCCTCAGGGGTCCGGCTACACCTTC. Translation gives CASSPPQGSGYTF.

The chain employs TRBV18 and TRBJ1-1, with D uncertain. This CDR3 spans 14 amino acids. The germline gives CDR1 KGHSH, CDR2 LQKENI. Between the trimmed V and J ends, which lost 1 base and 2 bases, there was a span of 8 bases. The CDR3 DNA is TGTGCCAGCTCACCACTACAGCCAAACACTGAAGCTTTCTTT. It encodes CASSPLQPNTEAFF.

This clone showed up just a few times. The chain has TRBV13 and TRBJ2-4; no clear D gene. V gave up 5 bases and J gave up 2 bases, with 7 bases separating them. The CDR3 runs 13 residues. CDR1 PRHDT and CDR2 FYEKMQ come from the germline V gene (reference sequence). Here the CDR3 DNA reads TGTGCCAGCAGCCTCAGGTCCAAAAACATTCAGTACTTC. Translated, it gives CASSLRSKNIQYF. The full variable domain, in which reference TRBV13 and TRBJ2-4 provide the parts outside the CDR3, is AAGVIQSPRHLIKEKRETATLKCYPIPRHDTVYWYQQGPGQDPQFLISFYEKMQSDKGSIPDRFSAQQFSDYHSELNMSSLELGDSALYFCASSLRSKNIQYFGAGTRLSVL.

The CDR3: CASSQTGPAYEQYF. The CDR3 DNA is TGTGCCAGCAGCCAGACAGGTCCCGCCTACGAGCAGTACTTC. The rearrangement links TRBV4-2 to TRBJ2-7; D possibly corresponds to TRBD1 (6 bases). There are 14 residues in the CDR3. Germline V gives CDR1 LGHNA, CDR2 YNFKEQ. V gave up 3 bases and J gave up 2 bases, with 11 bases separating them.